The entry below describes one T cell receptor beta chain. These data are taken from a study of blood T cell repertoires in COVID-19. For the study at large: The cDNA or gDNA used as material had been derived from T cells, B-cell-depleted T cells, or PBMCs.

Per the germline V gene, CDR1 is SGHRS and CDR2 is YFSETQ. After removal of 1 base from V and 7 bases from J, the junction contained 5 bases not matched to a gene. CDR3 length: 15 residues. Measured with immunoSEQ multiplex PCR; TCRdb has only the in-frame clones, and not every one. The sample has about 210,000 clones, around four fifths seen once. This receptor was identified in a man aged 50 to 60 with active or convalescent COVID-19. V is TRBV5-1 and J is TRBJ2-1; 10 bases fit TRBD1. Sequencing was carried out using peripheral blood. This chain's CDR3 is CASSLIGTGENEQFF. In DNA, the CDR3 is TGCGCCAGCAGCTTGATTGGGACAGGGGAGAATGAGCAGTTCTTC.